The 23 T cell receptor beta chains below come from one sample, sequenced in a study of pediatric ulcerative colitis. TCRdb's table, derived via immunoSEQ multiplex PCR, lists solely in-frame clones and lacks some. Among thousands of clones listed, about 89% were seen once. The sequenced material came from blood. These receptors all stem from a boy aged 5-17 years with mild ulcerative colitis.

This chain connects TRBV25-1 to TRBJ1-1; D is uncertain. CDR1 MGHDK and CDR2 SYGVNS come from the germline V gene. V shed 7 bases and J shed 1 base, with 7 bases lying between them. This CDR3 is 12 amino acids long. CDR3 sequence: CASKPGNTEAFF. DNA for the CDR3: TGTGCCAGCAAACCAGGGAACACTGAAGCTTTCTTT.

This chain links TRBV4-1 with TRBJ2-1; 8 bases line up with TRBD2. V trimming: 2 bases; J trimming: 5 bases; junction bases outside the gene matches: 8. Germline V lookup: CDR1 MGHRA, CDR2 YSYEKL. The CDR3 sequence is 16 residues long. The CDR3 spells CASSQNGRVGHNEQFF. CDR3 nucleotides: TGCGCCAGCAGCCAAAACGGGAGGGTCGGCCACAATGAGCAGTTCTTC.

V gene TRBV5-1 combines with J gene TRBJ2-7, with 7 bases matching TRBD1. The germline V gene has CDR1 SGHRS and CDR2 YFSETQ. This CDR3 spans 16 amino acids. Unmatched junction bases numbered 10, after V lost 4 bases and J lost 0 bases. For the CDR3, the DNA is TGCGCCAGCAGCCCGAATATACAGGGGATCTCCTACGAGCAGTACTTC. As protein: CASSPNIQGISYEQYF.

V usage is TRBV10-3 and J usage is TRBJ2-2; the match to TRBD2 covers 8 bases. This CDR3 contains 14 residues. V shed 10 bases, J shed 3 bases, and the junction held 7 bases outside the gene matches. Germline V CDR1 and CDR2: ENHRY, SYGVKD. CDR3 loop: CATRGGTDTGELFF. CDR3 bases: TGTGCCACCCGGGGGGGAACGGACACCGGGGAGCTGTTTTTT.

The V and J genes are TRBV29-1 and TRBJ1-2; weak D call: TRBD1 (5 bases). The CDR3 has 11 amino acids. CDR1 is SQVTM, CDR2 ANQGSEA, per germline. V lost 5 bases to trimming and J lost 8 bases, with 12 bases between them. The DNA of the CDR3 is TGCAGCGTTTCAGGGCCGGAGGGCTACACCTTC. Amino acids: CSVSGPEGYTF.

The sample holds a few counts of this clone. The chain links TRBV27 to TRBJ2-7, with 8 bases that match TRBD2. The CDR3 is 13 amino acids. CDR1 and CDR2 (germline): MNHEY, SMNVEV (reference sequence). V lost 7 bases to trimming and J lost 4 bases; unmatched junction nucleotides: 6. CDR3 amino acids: CASKSSGDYEQYF. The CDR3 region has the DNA TGTGCCAGCAAGAGTAGCGGGGATTACGAGCAGTACTTC.

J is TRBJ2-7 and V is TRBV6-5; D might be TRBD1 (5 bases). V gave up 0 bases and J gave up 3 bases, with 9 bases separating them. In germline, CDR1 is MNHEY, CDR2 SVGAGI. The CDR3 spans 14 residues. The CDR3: CASSYSDRNYEQYF. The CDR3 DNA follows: TGTGCCAGCAGTTACTCAGACAGAAACTACGAGCAGTACTTC.

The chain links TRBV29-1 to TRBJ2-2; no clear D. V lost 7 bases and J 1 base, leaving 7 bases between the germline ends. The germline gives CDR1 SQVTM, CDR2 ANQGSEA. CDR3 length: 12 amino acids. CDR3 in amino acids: CSGIRNTGELFF. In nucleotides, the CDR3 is TGCAGCGGCATCCGGAACACCGGGGAGCTGTTTTTT.

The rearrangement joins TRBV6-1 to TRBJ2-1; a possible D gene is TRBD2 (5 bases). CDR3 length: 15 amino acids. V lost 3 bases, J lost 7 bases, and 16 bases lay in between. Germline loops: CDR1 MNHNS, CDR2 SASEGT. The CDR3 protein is CASSDDRSWENEQFF. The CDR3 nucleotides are TGTGCCAGCAGTGATGACCGGTCCTGGGAGAATGAGCAGTTCTTC.

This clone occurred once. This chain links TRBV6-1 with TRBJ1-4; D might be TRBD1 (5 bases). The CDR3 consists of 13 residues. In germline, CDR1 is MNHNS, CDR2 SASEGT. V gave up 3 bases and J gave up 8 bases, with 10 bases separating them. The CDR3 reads CASSDRDGEKLFF. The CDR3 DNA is TGTGCCAGCAGTGATAGGGACGGGGAAAAACTGTTTTTT.

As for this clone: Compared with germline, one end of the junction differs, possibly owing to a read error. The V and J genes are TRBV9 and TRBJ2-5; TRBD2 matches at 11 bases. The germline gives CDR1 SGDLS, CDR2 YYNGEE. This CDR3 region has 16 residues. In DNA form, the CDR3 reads TGTGCCAGAAGCGTGGTGGGACTAGCGGATAAAGAGACCCAGTACTTC. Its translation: CARSVVGLADKETQYF. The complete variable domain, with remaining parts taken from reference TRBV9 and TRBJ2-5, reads DSGVTQTPKHLITATGQRVTLRCSPRSGDLSVYWYQQSLDQGLQFLIQYYNGEERAKGNILERFSAQQFPDLHSELNLSSLELGDSALYFCARSVVGLADKETQYFGPGTRLLVL.

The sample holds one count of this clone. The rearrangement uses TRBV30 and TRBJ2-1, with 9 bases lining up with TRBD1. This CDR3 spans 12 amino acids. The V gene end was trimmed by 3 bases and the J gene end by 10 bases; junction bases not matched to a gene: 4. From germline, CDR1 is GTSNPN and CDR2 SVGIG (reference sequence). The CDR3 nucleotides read TGTGCCTGGAGCTGGACAGGGGACGAGCAGTTCTTC. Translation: CAWSWTGDEQFF.

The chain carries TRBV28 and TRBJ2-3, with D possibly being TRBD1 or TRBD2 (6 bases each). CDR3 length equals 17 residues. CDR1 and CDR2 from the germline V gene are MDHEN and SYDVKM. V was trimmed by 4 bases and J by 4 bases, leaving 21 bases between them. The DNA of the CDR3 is TGTGCCAGCAGTTCCCCCGAGGGGGGAGAGTGGCCAGATACGCAGTATTTT. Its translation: CASSSPEGGEWPDTQYF.

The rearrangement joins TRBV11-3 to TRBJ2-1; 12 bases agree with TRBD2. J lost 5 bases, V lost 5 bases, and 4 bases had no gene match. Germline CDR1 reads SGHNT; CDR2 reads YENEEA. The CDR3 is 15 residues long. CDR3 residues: CASSPGTSGHNEQFF. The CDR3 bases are TGTGCCAGCAGCCCGGGGACTAGCGGGCACAATGAGCAGTTCTTC.

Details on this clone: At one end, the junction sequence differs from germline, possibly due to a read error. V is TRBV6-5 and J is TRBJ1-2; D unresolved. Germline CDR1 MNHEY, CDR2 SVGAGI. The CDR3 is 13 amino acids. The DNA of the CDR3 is TGTGCCAGCAGCTACTCACTATACTATGGCTACACCTTC. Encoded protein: CASSYSLYYGYTF.

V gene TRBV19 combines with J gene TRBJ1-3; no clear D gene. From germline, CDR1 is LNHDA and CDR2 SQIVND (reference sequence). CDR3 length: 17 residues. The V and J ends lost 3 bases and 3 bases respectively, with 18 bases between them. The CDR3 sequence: CASSILAGALIGNTIYF. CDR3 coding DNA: TGTGCCAGTAGTATTTTAGCAGGCGCCTTGATTGGAAACACCATATATTTT.

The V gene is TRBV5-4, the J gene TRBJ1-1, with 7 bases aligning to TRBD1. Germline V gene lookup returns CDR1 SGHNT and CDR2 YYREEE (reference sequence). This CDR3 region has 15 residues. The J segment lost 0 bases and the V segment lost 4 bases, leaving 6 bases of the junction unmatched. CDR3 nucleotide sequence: TGTGCCAGCAGCCAAGGGGGCCCTATGAACACTGAAGCTTTCTTT. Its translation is CASSQGGPMNTEAFF.

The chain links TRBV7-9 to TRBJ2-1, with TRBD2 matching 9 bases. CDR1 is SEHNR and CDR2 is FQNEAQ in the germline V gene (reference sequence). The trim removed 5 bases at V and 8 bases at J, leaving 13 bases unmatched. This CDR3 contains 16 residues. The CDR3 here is CASSPAVLAGRDEQFF. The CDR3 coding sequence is TGTGCCAGCAGCCCCGCGGTACTAGCGGGCCGCGATGAGCAGTTCTTC.

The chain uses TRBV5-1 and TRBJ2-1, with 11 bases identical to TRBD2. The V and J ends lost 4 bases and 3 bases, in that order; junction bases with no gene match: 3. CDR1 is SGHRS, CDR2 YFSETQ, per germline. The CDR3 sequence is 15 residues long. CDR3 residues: CASSKLAGDYNEQFF. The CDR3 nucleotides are TGCGCCAGCAGCAAACTAGCGGGAGACTACAATGAGCAGTTCTTC.

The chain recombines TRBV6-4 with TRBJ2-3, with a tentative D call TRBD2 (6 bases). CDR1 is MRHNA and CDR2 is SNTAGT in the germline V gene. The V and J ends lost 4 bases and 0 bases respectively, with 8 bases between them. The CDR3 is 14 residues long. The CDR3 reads CASSAGTSTDTQYF. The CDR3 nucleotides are TGTGCCAGCAGTGCCGGGACTAGCACAGATACGCAGTATTTT.

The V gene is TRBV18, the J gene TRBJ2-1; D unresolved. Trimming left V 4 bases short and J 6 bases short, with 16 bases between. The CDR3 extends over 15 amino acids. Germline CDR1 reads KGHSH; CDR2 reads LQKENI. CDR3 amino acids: CASSRESGRRNEQFF. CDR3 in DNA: TGTGCCAGCTCACGCGAATCAGGACGTCGCAATGAGCAGTTCTTC. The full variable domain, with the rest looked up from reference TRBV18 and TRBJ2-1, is NAGVMQNPRHLVRRRGQEARLRCSPMKGHSHVYWYRQLPEEGLKFMVYLQKENIIDESGMPKERFSAEFPKEGPSILRIQQVVRGDSAAYFCASSRESGRRNEQFFGPGTRLTVL.

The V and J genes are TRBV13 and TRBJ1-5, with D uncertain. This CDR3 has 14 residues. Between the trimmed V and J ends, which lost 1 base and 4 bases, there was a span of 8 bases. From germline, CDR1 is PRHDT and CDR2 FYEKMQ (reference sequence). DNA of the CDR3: TGTGCCAGCAGCTTAGAGTGGTGGAATCAGCCCCAGCATTTT. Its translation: CASSLEWWNQPQHF.

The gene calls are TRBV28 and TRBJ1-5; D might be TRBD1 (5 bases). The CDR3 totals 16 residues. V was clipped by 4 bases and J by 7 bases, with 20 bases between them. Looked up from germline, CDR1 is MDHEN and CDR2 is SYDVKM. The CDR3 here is CASSWGVERGGQPQHF. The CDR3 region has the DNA TGTGCCAGCAGTTGGGGGGTTGAGAGGGGCGGACAGCCCCAGCATTTT.